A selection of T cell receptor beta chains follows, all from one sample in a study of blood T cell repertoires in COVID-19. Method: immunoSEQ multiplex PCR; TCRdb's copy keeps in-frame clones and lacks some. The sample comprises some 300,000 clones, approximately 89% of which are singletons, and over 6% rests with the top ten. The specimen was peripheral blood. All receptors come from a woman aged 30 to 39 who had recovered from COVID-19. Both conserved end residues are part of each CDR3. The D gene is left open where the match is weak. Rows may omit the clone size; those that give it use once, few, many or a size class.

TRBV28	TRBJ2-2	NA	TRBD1	TGTGCCAGCAGTCCAACCGGGACAGGGAACACCGGGGAGCTGTTTTTT	CASSPTGTGNTGELFF
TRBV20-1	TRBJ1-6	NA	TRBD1	TGCAGTGCTAGTTCAGGGGGCGACTCACCCCTCCACTTT	CSASSGGDSPLHF
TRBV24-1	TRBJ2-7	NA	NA	TGTGCCACCAGTGATGAGAAGAACGAGCAGTACTTC	CATSDEKNEQYF
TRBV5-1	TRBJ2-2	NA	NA	TGCGCCAGCAGCTTGGCCGCAGCGAACACCGGGGAGCTGTTTTTT	CASSLAAANTGELFF
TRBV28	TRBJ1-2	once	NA	TGTGCCAGCAGTTCGACAGCTAACTATGGCTACACCTTC	CASSSTANYGYTF
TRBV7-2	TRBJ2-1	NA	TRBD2	TGTGCCAGCAGCTTATCGCTCCTATTGTGGGCGGGGGGGCCACATGAGCAGTTCTTC	CASSLSLLLWAGGPHEQFF
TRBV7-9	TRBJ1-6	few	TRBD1	TGTGCCAGCAGCTTAACAGGGGATAATTCACCCCTCCACTTT	CASSLTGDNSPLHF
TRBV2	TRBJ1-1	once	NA	TGTGCCAGCACCGAACAAATGAACACTGAAGCTTTCTTT	CASTEQMNTEAFF
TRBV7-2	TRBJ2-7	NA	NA	TGTGCCAGCAGCTTAGTGACAGCCTCCTACGAGCAGTACTTC	CASSLVTASYEQYF
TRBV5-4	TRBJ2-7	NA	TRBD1	TGTGCCAGCAGCTTGGCCCCTGAACAGGGGGAGTACGAGCAGTACTTC	CASSLAPEQGEYEQYF
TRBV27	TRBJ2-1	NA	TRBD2	TGTGCCACCTCCTCGGGAACTAGCGGGGGAGATGAGCAGTTCTTC	CATSSGTSGGDEQFF
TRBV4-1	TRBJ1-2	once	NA	TGCGCCAGCAGCCAAACGGGGGGCGCGGGTGGCTACACCTTC	CASSQTGGAGGYTF
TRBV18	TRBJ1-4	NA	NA	TGTGCCAGCTCACCAGGGGCAGGGGTTGAAAAACTGTTTTTT	CASSPGAGVEKLFF
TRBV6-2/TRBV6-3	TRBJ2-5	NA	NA	TGTGCCAGCAGTTATACGGGTGGGTTACAAGAGACCCAGTACTTC	CASSYTGGLQETQYF
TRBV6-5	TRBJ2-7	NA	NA	TGTGCCAGCAGTTACTCCGGTAAACAGCAGTACTTC	CASSYSGKQQYF
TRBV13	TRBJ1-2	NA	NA	TGTGCCAGCAGCTTAGGGCAGGGCGGCTATGGCTACACCTTC	CASSLGQGGYGYTF
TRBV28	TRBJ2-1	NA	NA	TGTGCCAGCAGTCCGACAGATGAGCAGTTCTTC	CASSPTDEQFF
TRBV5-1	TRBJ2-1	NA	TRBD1	TGCGCCAGCAGCGGGGGACAGAACAATGAGCAGTTCTTC	CASSGGQNNEQFF
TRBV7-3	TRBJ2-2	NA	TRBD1	TGTGCCAGCAGCCTAACAGGGGCCGGGGAGCTGTTTTTT	CASSLTGAGELFF
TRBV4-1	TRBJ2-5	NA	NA	TGCGCCAGCAGCCAAGTTCACGGTTCTGGAGAGACCCAGTACTTC	CASSQVHGSGETQYF
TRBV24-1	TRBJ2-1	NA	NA	TGTGCCACCAGTGACGGGGGTTCCCCGGACAATGAGCAGTTCTTC	CATSDGGSPDNEQFF
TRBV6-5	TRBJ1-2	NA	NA	TGTGCCAGCAGTTACTCGATGGTCCGGGGGGCAGACGGCTACACCTTC	CASSYSMVRGADGYTF
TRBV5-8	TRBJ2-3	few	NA	TGTGCCAGCAGCTTGGGACCTTTAGAGGGTGATACGCAGTATTTT	CASSLGPLEGDTQYF
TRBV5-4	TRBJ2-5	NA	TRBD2	TGTGCCAGCAGCTCAGGGCGGGGGGGCCGCGAGACCCAGTACTTC	CASSSGRGGRETQYF
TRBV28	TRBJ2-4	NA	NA	TGTGCCAGCGTTAATACCAAAAACATTCAGTACTTC	CASVNTKNIQYF
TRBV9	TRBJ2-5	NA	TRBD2	TGTGCCAGCAGCGTTAGCGGGGGAATGCAAGAGACCCAGTACTTC	CASSVSGGMQETQYF
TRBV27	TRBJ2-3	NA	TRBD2	TGTGCCAGCAGTCGTCGAACTAGCGGGGGGACCCTTGAATTCACAGATACGCAGTATTTT	CASSRRTSGGTLEFTDTQYF
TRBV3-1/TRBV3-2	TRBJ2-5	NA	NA	TGTGCCAGCAGCCTAATCCCGGTGGACATCCAAGAGACCCAGTACTTC	CASSLIPVDIQETQYF
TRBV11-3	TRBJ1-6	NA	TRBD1	TGTGCCAGCAGCCTGACAGGGTACGATTCACCCCTCCACTTT	CASSLTGYDSPLHF
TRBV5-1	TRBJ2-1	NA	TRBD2	TGCGCCAGCAGCTTGACTAGCGGATACAATGAGCAGTTCTTC	CASSLTSGYNEQFF
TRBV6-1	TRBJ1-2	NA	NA	TGTGCCAGCAGTGAAAAGGGGCAGAACTATGGCTACACCTTC	CASSEKGQNYGYTF
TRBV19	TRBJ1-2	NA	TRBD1	TGTGCCAGTAGTATCGACAGGGGCGAGGGATCCAACTATGGCTACACCTTC	CASSIDRGEGSNYGYTF
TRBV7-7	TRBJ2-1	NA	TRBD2	TGTGCCAGCAGCCTCGGACTAGCGGGGTACAATGAGCAGTTCTTC	CASSLGLAGYNEQFF
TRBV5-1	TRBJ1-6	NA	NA	TGCGCCAGCAGCTTGTTCCAGGGCTACGGATCACCCCTCCACTTT	CASSLFQGYGSPLHF
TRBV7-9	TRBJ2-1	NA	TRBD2	TGTGCCAGCAGCTTCCCACTGCGGGGGGGCCAAGATGAGCAGTTCTTC	CASSFPLRGGQDEQFF
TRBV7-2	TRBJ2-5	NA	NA	TGTGCCAGCAGCTTAGGCAGGGGGGAAATAGAGACCCAGTACTTC	CASSLGRGEIETQYF
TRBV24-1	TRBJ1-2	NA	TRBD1	TGTGCCACCAGTGATCGGACAGGGGCTTATGGCTACACCTTC	CATSDRTGAYGYTF